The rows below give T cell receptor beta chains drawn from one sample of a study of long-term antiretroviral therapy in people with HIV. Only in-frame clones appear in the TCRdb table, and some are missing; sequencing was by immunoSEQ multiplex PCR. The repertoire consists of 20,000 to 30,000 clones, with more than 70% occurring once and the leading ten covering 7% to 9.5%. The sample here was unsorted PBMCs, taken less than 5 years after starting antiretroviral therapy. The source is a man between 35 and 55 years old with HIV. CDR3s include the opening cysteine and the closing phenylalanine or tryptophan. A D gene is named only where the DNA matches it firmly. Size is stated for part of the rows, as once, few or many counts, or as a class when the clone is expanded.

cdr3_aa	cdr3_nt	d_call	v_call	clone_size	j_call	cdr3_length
CASSLRFPAVYEQYF	TGTGCCAGCAGTTTGCGGTTCCCGGCAGTCTACGAGCAGTACTTC	NA	TRBV27	NA	TRBJ2-7	15
CASSLGQGIDQPQHF	TGTGCCAGCAGCCTCGGACAGGGGATCGATCAGCCCCAGCATTTT	TRBD1	TRBV7-7	NA	TRBJ1-5	15
CASSMWSGDTDTQYF	TGTGCCAGTAGTATGTGGAGCGGTGACACAGATACGCAGTATTTT	NA	TRBV19	NA	TRBJ2-3	15
CASSPEDRAVMNTEAFF	TGTGCCAGCAGCCCTGAGGACAGGGCGGTCATGAACACTGAAGCTTTCTTT	TRBD1	TRBV7-6	NA	TRBJ1-1	17
CASRDETRGTEAFF	TGTGCCAGCAGGGACGAAACGCGAGGAACTGAAGCTTTCTTT	NA	TRBV25-1	NA	TRBJ1-1	14
CASGLAGGDYGYTF	TGCGCCAGCGGCTTGGCGGGGGGAGACTATGGCTACACCTTC	NA	TRBV5-1	NA	TRBJ1-2	14
CASSLFPRGTYNEQFF	TGTGCCAGCAGCCTATTTCCCCGGGGCACCTACAATGAGCAGTTCTTC	NA	TRBV7-8	NA	TRBJ2-1	16
CASSDMIDLYTQYF	TGTGCCAGCAGTGACATGATCGATTTATATACGCAGTATTTT	NA	TRBV6-1	NA	TRBJ2-3	14
CSAGGATGSTNEKLFF	TGCAGCGCTGGCGGGGCAACAGGGTCAACTAATGAAAAACTGTTTTTT	NA	TRBV29-1	NA	TRBJ1-4	16
CASSLGTSGGRETQYF	TGTGCCAGCAGTTTAGGAACCAGCGGGGGGAGGGAGACCCAGTACTTC	TRBD2	TRBV7-2	NA	TRBJ2-5	16
CASSQDRGYTEAFF	TGCGCCAGCAGTCAAGACAGGGGGTACACTGAAGCTTTCTTT	TRBD1	TRBV5-1	NA	TRBJ1-1	14
CASSLWGDANYGYTF	TGTGCCAGCAGTTTATGGGGGGACGCTAACTATGGCTACACCTTC	NA	TRBV27	NA	TRBJ1-2	15
CASSPNRHGVMKQLFF	TGCGCCAGCAGCCCCAACCGACACGGAGTAATGAAACAACTGTTTTTT	NA	TRBV4-3	once	TRBJ1-4	16
CASSLQSNNQPQHF	TGTGCCAGCAGCTTACAAAGTAATAATCAGCCCCAGCATTTT	NA	TRBV7-9	few	TRBJ1-5	14
CAGSSGGTGGELFF	TGTGCCGGTTCCTCCGGGGGGACCGGGGGGGAGCTGTTTTTT	TRBD2	TRBV2	once	TRBJ2-2	14
CASSPDLDSNQPQHF	TGTGCCAGCAGCCCAGACTTAGATAGCAATCAGCCCCAGCATTTT	NA	TRBV6-5	NA	TRBJ1-5	15
CASSPGESNGYTF	TGTGCCAGCTCACCGGGGGAATCGAATGGCTACACCTTC	NA	TRBV18	NA	TRBJ1-2	13
CASSSTLMEGYEQYF	TGTGCCAGCAGCTCAACACTCATGGAGGGCTACGAGCAGTACTTC	NA	TRBV9	NA	TRBJ2-7	15
CASSSNFYEQYF	TGTGCCAGCAGCTCAAATTTCTACGAGCAGTACTTC	NA	TRBV7-2	NA	TRBJ2-7	12
CATSWGPNTEAFF	TGCGCCACCAGTTGGGGACCGAACACTGAAGCTTTCTTT	NA	TRBV5-1	NA	TRBJ1-1	13
CASSLEGRVFYEQYF	TGTGCCAGCAGCTTAGAGGGCAGGGTTTTCTACGAGCAGTACTTC	NA	TRBV7-9	few	TRBJ2-7	15
CASSSGGSGTDSPLHF	TGTGCCAGCAGCTCCGGCGGGTCAGGGACGGATTCACCCCTCCACTTT	NA	TRBV7-9	NA	TRBJ1-6	16